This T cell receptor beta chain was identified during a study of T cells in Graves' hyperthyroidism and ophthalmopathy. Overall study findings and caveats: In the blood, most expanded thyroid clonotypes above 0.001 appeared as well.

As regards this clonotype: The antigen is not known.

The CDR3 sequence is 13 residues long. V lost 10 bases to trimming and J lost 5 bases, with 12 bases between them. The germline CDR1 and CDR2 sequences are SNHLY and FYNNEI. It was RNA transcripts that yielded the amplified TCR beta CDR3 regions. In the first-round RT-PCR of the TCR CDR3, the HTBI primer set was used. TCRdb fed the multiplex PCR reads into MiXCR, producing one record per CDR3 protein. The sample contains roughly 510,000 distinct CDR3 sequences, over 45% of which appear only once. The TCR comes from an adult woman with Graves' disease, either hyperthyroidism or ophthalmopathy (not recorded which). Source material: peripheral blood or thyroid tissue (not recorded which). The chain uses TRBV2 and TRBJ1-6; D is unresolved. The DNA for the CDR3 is TGTGCCACTCACCCCAGCGATAATTCACCCCTCCACTTT. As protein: CATHPSDNSPLHF.